The 2 T cell receptor beta chains presented below share a single source sample, sequenced in a study of blood T cell repertoires in COVID-19. The data were produced by immunoSEQ multiplex PCR, yet TCRdb's version contains in-frame clones alone and is incomplete. Of more than 400,000 clones in the sample, 70% to 90% are singletons; the top ten hold approximately 2.9%. Sample: peripheral blood. The origin of the receptors is a human donor in a cohort sampled during active COVID-19.

The V call is TRBV7-2, the J call TRBJ1-1; D is perhaps TRBD1 (6 bases). This CDR3 is built from 14 residues. Trimming left V 6 bases short and J 4 bases short, with 15 bases between. Germline lookup yields CDR1 SGHTA and CDR2 FQGNSA. CDR3 residues: CASSEAGGVTEAFF. CDR3 DNA sequence: TGTGCCAGCAGTGAAGCGGGGGGCGTCACTGAAGCTTTCTTT.

This clone was seen once. DNA of the CDR3: TGTGCCAGCAGTTACCCACCCGGGACTAGCGGGAGCAGACTTTATGAGCAGTTCTTC. This codes for CASSYPPGTSGSRLYEQFF. The chain uses TRBV6-2 or TRBV6-3 and TRBJ2-1; 14 positions agree with TRBD2. Trimming cost V 2 bases and J 8 bases; bases outside gene matches: 14. Germline CDR1 MNHEY, CDR2 SVGEGT. The CDR3 is made up of 19 amino acids.